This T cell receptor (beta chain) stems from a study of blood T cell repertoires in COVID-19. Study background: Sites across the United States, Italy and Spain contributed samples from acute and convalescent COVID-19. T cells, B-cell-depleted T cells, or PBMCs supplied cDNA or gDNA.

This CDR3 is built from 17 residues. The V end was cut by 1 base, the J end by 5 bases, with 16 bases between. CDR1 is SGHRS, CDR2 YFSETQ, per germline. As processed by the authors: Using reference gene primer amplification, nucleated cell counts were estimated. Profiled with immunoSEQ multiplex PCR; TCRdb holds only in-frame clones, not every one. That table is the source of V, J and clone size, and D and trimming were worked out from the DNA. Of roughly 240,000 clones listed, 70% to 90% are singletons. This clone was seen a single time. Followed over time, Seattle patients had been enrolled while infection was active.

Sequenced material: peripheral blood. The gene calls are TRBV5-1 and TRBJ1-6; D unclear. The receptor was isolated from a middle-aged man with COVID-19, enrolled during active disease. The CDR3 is CASSLLSANTNNSPLHF. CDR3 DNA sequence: TGCGCCAGCAGCTTGCTGTCAGCCAATACTAATAATTCACCCCTCCACTTT.